This T cell receptor (beta chain) is from a study of shared T cell receptors in the human thymus (dated by TCRdb to the early 2020s). About the study as a whole: The study examined how the human thymus generates shared, self-reactive T-cell receptor alpha chains.

The CDR3 runs 14 residues from the cysteine to the phenylalanine. Only the CDR3 part of the read is kept: 42 bases, read in frame from the first base. V sheds 6 bases and J sheds 2 bases, leaving 13 bases between their ends. Based on the germline V gene (reference sequence), the CDR1 and CDR2 sequences are MNHEY and SMNVEV. In this sample, this clone turned up a few times. Its antigen remains unidentified. Base qualities are not provided; no much larger clone lies one nucleotide away. Preparation of the library involved the immunoSEQ multiplex PCR assay. In TCRdb, the immuneACCESS table is reduced to in-frame sequences with V and J assigned. These tables do not hold every clone; where another copy was compared, an unresolved V gene accounts for under half, and the others remain unexplained. The sample yields some 760,000 clones; roughly 85% were counted once. The ten top clones hold roughly 0.01% of the sample.

These records were also assigned to another study, of human thymus T cells. The second paper states: Donors were immunologically healthy infants undergoing open corrective cardiac surgery for congenital heart defects in Finland. The thymus tissue came from surgical resects taken out during corrective cardiac surgery. Both the thymic and the peripheral blood repertoires appeared to show biased V and J gene segment usage. According to the related research, thymic TCR repertoires were highly overlapping among unrelated individuals. The study characterized TCR alpha and beta repertoires from about 8 infant thymus samples and a few related peripheral blood samples. Donor ages ranging from roughly 6 to 250 days were recorded, and 5 or 6 male and a couple of female infants were included in the cohort. Thymocytes were mechanically released from the tissue and were stored as pellets of roughly 9.5-34 million cells at -70 degrees C. Genomic DNA was extracted from frozen cell pellets with a QIAsymphony instrument. The immunoSEQ multiplex PCR assay was used to amplify the TCRB and TCRAD loci from a standardized quantity of quality-controlled genomic DNA. The V(D)J region was spanned by amplicons of a length sufficient to cover the CDR3 and to identify V and J genes. The commercial immunoSEQ service was used to sequence amplicons on an Illumina platform. Corrections for primer bias and sequencing errors followed previously described methods, while TCRAD and TCRB definitions were based on the IMGT database. immunoSEQ Analyzer 3.0 and VDJTools were used for repertoire analysis, which covered basic statistics, V/J segment usage, diversity estimates, rarefaction and pairwise overlap. Diversity was estimated using the Chao1, ChaoE, Efron-Thisted, Shannon and inverse Simpson indices, and was also estimated on datasets down-sampled to the size of the smallest sample. Repertoire overlap was determined by strict matching of CDR3 nucleotide sequence, V gene and J gene, and Jaccard-based multidimensional scaling clustering was applied. Thymus samples yielded on average approximately 860,000 unique TCRB clonotypes, compared with 80,000 to 85,000 from blood samples.

Material: thymocytes. The V gene is TRBV27 and the J gene is TRBJ2-5, and perhaps TRBD1 as D gene, on 6 matching bases. The receptor was derived from a girl less than two years old with a congenital heart defect. Donor details come from another sample of the same person, matched by shared clones. The CDR3 has the sequence CASRRQDLQETQYF. The DNA sequence reads TGTGCCAGCAGAAGACAGGACCTACAAGAGACCCAGTACTTC.